Described below is a single T cell receptor (beta chain) sequence and its context. Its antigen remains unidentified. The record originates from a study of blood T cells in healthy people across ages. About the study: Capturing about one barcoded beta molecule per two T cells was achieved by template switching. The study, taken as a whole, reports: With unsorted PBMCs, a conclusive comparison of naive versus antigen-experienced cells was not possible.

The CDR3 totals 13 residues. Germline CDR1 and CDR2: DFQATT and SNEGSKA (reference sequence). The V gene end was trimmed by 8 bases and the J gene end by 3 bases; junction bases not matched to a gene: 8. A minimum of 6 micrograms of total RNA was extracted per sample. A second about 7 to 12 cycle PCR used barcoded and J-beta primers. TCRdb reprocessed the 5' RACE reads with MiXCR, giving one entry per CDR3 protein. The sample includes about 1.4 million distinct CDR3 sequences, approximately 63% of them seen just once. The chain links TRBV20-1 to TRBJ2-7, with TRBD2 matching 9 bases. This TCR was recovered from a man younger than 30 in good health. Sequencing used blood. The chain's CDR3 is CSPSSGTDYEQYF. In DNA, the CDR3 is TGCAGTCCATCTAGCGGGACAGACTACGAGCAGTACTTC.